This is a list of T cell receptor beta chains from one sample in a study of CXCR3-negative and CXCR3-positive naive CD8 T cells. TCRdb reworked the 5' RACE reads into one entry per CDR3 protein, no DNA. The sample has approximately 100,000 distinct CDR3 sequences. Input material: naive CXCR3+ CD8+ T cells from blood. The receptors were sampled from a human donor in good health. Some clones in this sample may be carry-over from other donors' samples. The CDR3 runs from the conserved cysteine through the conserved F or W. Fields, in order: J gene, V gene, CDR3 protein.

TRBJ1-2,TRBV21-1,CASSKVVHRETSYTF
TRBJ2-3,TRBV6-5,CASRGHETEGWYF
TRBJ2-2,TRBV12-3/TRBV12-4,CASSLSAGDSGELFF
TRBJ2-5,TRBV29-1,CSVDNRSDRRYF
TRBJ1-2,TRBV29-1,CSDTLNSGGYTF
TRBJ2-6,TRBV9,CASSAPWDRPSSGANVLTF
TRBJ2-5,TRBV28,CASSLQTGFGETQYF
TRBJ2-1,TRBV24-1,CATSDFPRASRDRGGNEQFF
TRBJ2-2,TRBV28,CASSLAGGPHAGELFF
TRBJ2-5,TRBV29-1,CSVEFRNQETQYF